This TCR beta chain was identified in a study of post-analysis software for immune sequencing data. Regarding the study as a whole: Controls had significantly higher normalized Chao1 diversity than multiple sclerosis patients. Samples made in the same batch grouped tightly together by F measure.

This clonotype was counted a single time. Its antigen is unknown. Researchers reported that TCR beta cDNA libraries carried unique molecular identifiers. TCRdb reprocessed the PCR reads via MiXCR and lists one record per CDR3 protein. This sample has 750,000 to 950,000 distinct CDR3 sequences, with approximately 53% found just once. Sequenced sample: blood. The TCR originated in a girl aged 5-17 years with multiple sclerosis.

CDR3 region: CASSPDRGVREQFF. DNA for the CDR3: TGTGCCAGCAGCCCGGACAGGGGTGTACGTGAGCAGTTCTTC. The gene calls are TRBV7-6 and TRBJ2-1, with 9 positions matching TRBD1. The germline V gene has CDR1 SGHVS and CDR2 FNYEAQ. The CDR3 totals 14 residues. The trim removed 5 bases at V and 9 bases at J, leaving 8 bases unmatched.